A selection of T cell receptor beta chains follows, all from one sample in a study of T cell repertoires in cytomegalovirus infection. No antigen is known for these receptors. TCRdb re-called the reads through MiXCR, storing one row per CDR3 protein. In the table there are about 830,000 distinct CDR3 sequences, approximately 32% of which are singletons. The material sequenced was cultured CD8+ T cells from PBMCs, taken from culture after CMV antigen stimulation. The receptors here all came from a human donor in good health (CMV status not recorded). Some clones in this sample may be carry-over from other donors' samples. CDR3s include the opening cysteine and the closing phenylalanine or tryptophan. Each record gives: CDR3 protein, CDR3 DNA, J gene, D gene, V gene, clone size. D genes are given only for firm matches. A clone size is listed for some rows: how often the clone was seen (once, few, many), or a class if it is expanded.

CASSLQRTRTQYF	TGTGCCAGCAGCTTACAACGCACGAGGACCCAGTACTTC	TRBJ2-5	.	TRBV11-2	few
CASSTRDKKTYEQYF	TGTGCCAGCAGTACCCGGGACAAGAAAACCTACGAGCAGTACTTC	TRBJ2-7	.	TRBV6-5	once
CASSLGPYEQFF	TGTGCCAGCAGCTTAGGACCTTATGAGCAGTTCTTC	TRBJ2-1	.	TRBV7-8	many
CASSLRRAGELFF	TGTGCCAGCAGTCTCCGGAGGGCCGGGGAGCTGTTTTTT	TRBJ2-2	.	TRBV6-1	few
CASSSLEQGDAADTQYF	TGTGCCAGCAGCTCACTAGAACAGGGGGATGCGGCAGATACGCAGTATTTT	TRBJ2-3	TRBD1	TRBV7-8	many
CASSIGASGGSSYNEQFF	TGTGCCAGTAGTATAGGGGCTAGCGGGGGGAGCTCCTACAATGAGCAGTTCTTC	TRBJ2-1	TRBD2	TRBV19	.
CATSDKGSHEQFF	TGTGCCACCAGTGACAAGGGGTCGCATGAGCAGTTCTTC	TRBJ2-1	.	TRBV24-1	.
CASRPDIKETQYF	TGTGCCAGCAGACCCGACATAAAAGAGACCCAGTACTTC	TRBJ2-5	.	TRBV7-2	few
CASSRGTSGTDTQYF	TGTGCCAGCAGCCGAGGAACTAGCGGCACAGATACGCAGTATTTT	TRBJ2-3	TRBD2	TRBV11-1	.
CASSEWWGTSGGTDTQYF	TGTGCCAGCAGTGAATGGTGGGGGACTAGCGGGGGCACAGATACGCAGTATTTT	TRBJ2-3	TRBD2	TRBV25-1	many
CASSARRGRDNSPLHF	TGTGCCAGCAGCGCCCGGAGAGGGAGGGATAATTCACCCCTCCACTTT	TRBJ1-6	.	TRBV7-9	few
CVSSLGPRPPNQPQHF	TGTGTCAGCAGTCTGGGCCCCCGCCCGCCGAATCAGCCCCAGCATTTT	TRBJ1-5	.	TRBV12-3/TRBV12-4	.
CASSSSGKDTQYF	TGTGCCAGCAGTTCCTCGGGTAAAGATACGCAGTATTTT	TRBJ2-3	.	TRBV7-3	.
CASSESGVHGYTF	TGTGCCAGCAGTGAATCAGGGGTTCATGGCTACACCTTC	TRBJ1-2	.	TRBV6-1	.
CASSYGGYLLDEQFF	TGTGCCAGCAGTTACGGGGGGTACCTCCTGGATGAGCAGTTCTTC	TRBJ2-1	.	TRBV6-5	few
CASRTERTDTQYF	TGTGCCAGCAGGACAGAGCGCACAGATACGCAGTATTTT	TRBJ2-3	.	TRBV12-3/TRBV12-4	few
CASSFGGDLYNEQFF	TGTGCCAGCAGCTTCGGCGGGGATCTGTACAATGAGCAGTTCTTC	TRBJ2-1	.	TRBV7-6	many
CASSSIREQETQYF	TGTGCCAGCAGCTCAATACGAGAGCAAGAGACCCAGTACTTC	TRBJ2-5	.	TRBV7-9	many
CASSSTEAGGTDTQYF	TGTGCCAGCAGCTCAACGGAGGCGGGGGGCACAGATACGCAGTATTTT	TRBJ2-3	TRBD2	TRBV11-1	few
CASSWGQGYEQYF	TGTGCCAGCAGCTGGGGACAGGGCTACGAGCAGTACTTC	TRBJ2-7	TRBD1	TRBV7-6	many
CASSGRGSESTDTQYF	TGTGCCAGTAGCGGCAGGGGGTCGGAAAGCACAGATACGCAGTATTTT	TRBJ2-3	TRBD1	TRBV19	few
CASSPRVGVETQYF	TGTGCCAGCAGCCCGAGGGTGGGGGTAGAGACCCAGTACTTC	TRBJ2-5	.	TRBV7-8	few
CASSSRYGGSSGNTIYF	TGTGCCAGCAGTTCCCGTTATGGAGGATCCTCTGGAAACACCATATATTTT	TRBJ1-3	.	TRBV12-3/TRBV12-4	.
CASSSIRDRGTYEQYF	TGTGCCAGCAGTTCAATACGGGACAGGGGAACCTACGAGCAGTACTTC	TRBJ2-7	TRBD1	TRBV27	few
CASSQDYTPGQGNSPLHF	TGTGCCAGCAGCCAAGATTATACCCCGGGACAGGGAAATTCACCCCTCCACTTT	TRBJ1-6	TRBD1	TRBV4-2	few
CASSPGPLDPANYGYTF	TGTGCCAGCAGTCCCGGACCACTCGATCCGGCAAACTATGGCTACACCTTC	TRBJ1-2	.	TRBV2	.
CASSYRGRGANVLTF	TGTGCCAGCAGTTACAGGGGGCGTGGGGCCAACGTCCTGACTTTC	TRBJ2-6	TRBD1	TRBV27	few
CASSEGQGKFDGYTF	TGTGCCAGCAGCGAGGGACAGGGAAAGTTCGATGGCTACACCTTC	TRBJ1-2	TRBD1	TRBV25-1	.
CASSLIAGGSLEEFF	TGTGCCAGCAGCTTAATTGCGGGGGGCTCCCTTGAGGAGTTCTTC	TRBJ2-1	TRBD2	TRBV7-4	.
CASSRALAGATQETQYF	TGTGCCAGCAGCCGGGCTCTAGCGGGGGCCACCCAAGAGACCCAGTACTTC	TRBJ2-5	TRBD2	TRBV7-2	many
CATSRDPGGSSYNEQFF	TGTGCCACCAGCAGAGATCCGGGCGGGAGCTCCTACAATGAGCAGTTCTTC	TRBJ2-1	TRBD2	TRBV15	.
CASSPSAYTQYF	TGTGCCAGCAGTCCCTCGGCTTATACGCAGTATTTT	TRBJ2-3	.	TRBV27	few
CASSPTGIQETQYF	TGTGCCAGCAGCCCCACAGGGATCCAAGAGACCCAGTACTTC	TRBJ2-5	.	TRBV7-6	many
CASSQDRLAWYNEQFF	TGTGCCAGCAGCCAAGATAGGCTAGCGTGGTACAATGAGCAGTTCTTC	TRBJ2-1	.	TRBV14	.
CASSPFRQGQSEAFF	TGTGCCAGCAGCCCCTTTCGACAGGGCCAGAGTGAAGCTTTCTTT	TRBJ1-1	TRBD1	TRBV7-6	many
CASSLVLAGGYNEQFF	TGTGCCAGCAGCTTAGTACTAGCGGGGGGATACAATGAGCAGTTCTTC	TRBJ2-1	TRBD2	TRBV7-2	many
CAISDGSVDGYTF	TGTGCCATCAGTGATGGATCTGTGGATGGCTACACCTTC	TRBJ1-2	.	TRBV10-3	.
CASSKTGYSQPQHF	TGTGCCAGTAGTAAGACAGGGTACAGTCAGCCCCAGCATTTT	TRBJ1-5	TRBD1	TRBV19	.
CASSQDPQGTMNTEAFF	TGCGCCAGCAGCCAAGATCCGCAGGGGACTATGAACACTGAAGCTTTCTTT	TRBJ1-1	.	TRBV4-1	.
CASSFRFGTGYVYEQYF	TGTGCCAGCAGTTTCAGATTCGGGACAGGTTACGTCTACGAGCAGTACTTC	TRBJ2-7	TRBD1	TRBV27	few
CASSGSSGWEQFF	TGTGCCAGCTCCGGTTCTAGCGGATGGGAGCAGTTCTTC	TRBJ2-1	TRBD2	TRBV27	.
CASSSGMVGYGYTF	TGTGCCAGCAGCTCCGGGATGGTGGGCTATGGCTACACCTTC	TRBJ1-2	.	TRBV7-9	.